The 25 T cell receptor beta chains reported below all come from one sample, sequenced in a study of T cells in women clearing cervical HPV infection. Sequencing was performed with immunoSEQ multiplex PCR; in TCRdb, only in-frame clones are kept and a portion is missing. This repertoire includes more than 45,000 clones. The sequenced material came from blood buffy coat. The receptors were gathered from a woman between 18 and 69 years old with a cervical HPV16 infection that either progressed to CIN3+ or cleared (not recorded which).

As to this clone: The sequenced fragment ends 3 residues before the CDR3 boundary, so the rest is inferred from the germline J gene. The chain links TRBV20-1 to TRBJ2-4; a weak D match, TRBD2 (6 bases). CDR3 length: 12 amino acids. The germline gives CDR1 DFQATT, CDR2 SNEGSKA (reference sequence). Trimming shortened V by 8 bases and J by 6 bases, and 14 bases separated the two germline ends. The covered CDR3 bases are TGCAGTACGATCCTGGGGGGAAACATT. Translating it yields CSTILGGNI. The full CDR3 protein reads CSTILGGNIQYF.

Remarks on this clone: The observed sequence ends 3 residues before the CDR3 terminus, with the missing tail filled in from the germline J gene. The rearrangement uses TRBV6-1 and TRBJ2-3, with TRBD2 identical over 7 bases. Per germline, CDR1 MNHNS and CDR2 SASEGT. This CDR3 contains 15 residues. Trimming at V came to 4 bases and at J to 0 bases, leaving 4 bases not matched to a gene. CDR3 region: CASSASGTSTDTQYF. The sequenced CDR3 bases are TGTGCCAGCAGTGCTAGCGGTACTAGCACAGATACG.

As for this clone: The sequence runs out 3 residues before the end of the CDR3; the remainder is reconstructed from the germline J gene. The rearrangement joins TRBV20-1 to TRBJ1-3, with D perhaps TRBD1 (5 bases). CDR1 is DFQATT, CDR2 SNEGSKA, per germline (reference sequence). This CDR3 spans 13 amino acids. V dropped 5 bases and J dropped 3 bases, with 11 bases sitting between them. Here the CDR3 reads CSALQGVGNTIYF. The sequenced CDR3 bases are TGCAGTGCTCTCCAGGGTGTTGGAAACACC.

With respect to this clone: The read finishes 3 residues shy of the CDR3 end, and the germline J gene is used to complete it. The V and J genes are TRBV7-9 and TRBJ1-1; D possibly corresponds to TRBD1 (6 bases). The germline V gene has CDR1 SEHNR and CDR2 FQNEAQ (reference sequence). The CDR3 has 15 amino acids. V lost 2 bases and J 0 bases, leaving 10 bases between the germline ends. The CDR3 protein is CASSLQGQLNTEAFF. CDR3 DNA (partial): TGTGCCAGCAGCTTACAGGGGCAGTTGAACACTGAA.

In the case of this clone: The CDR3 end lies 3 residues beyond the end of the read and is filled in from the germline J gene. This chain links TRBV28 with TRBJ2-7; D is ambiguous. CDR1 and CDR2 from the germline V gene are MDHEN and SYDVKM. The V and J ends lost 3 bases and 3 bases respectively, with 12 bases between them. This CDR3 is 14 amino acids long. CDR3 protein: CASSFRQEVYEQYF. The part of the CDR3 DNA that was read is TGTGCCAGCAGTTTCAGGCAGGAAGTCTACGAG.

Remarks on this clone: The CDR3 end lies 3 residues beyond the end of the read and is filled in from the germline J gene. The chain couples TRBV7-2 to TRBJ2-2; TRBD1 aligns across 10 bases. With 6 bases clipped from V and 7 bases from J, the junction kept 8 bases outside the gene matches. The CDR3 covers 15 residues. Per the germline V gene, CDR1 is SGHTA and CDR2 is FQGNSA. The part of the CDR3 DNA that was read is TGTGCCAGCAGTTACGACAGGGGGCTAAACGGGGAG. This gives the protein CASSYDRGLNGE. The CDR3, in full, reads CASSYDRGLNGELFF.

About this clone itself: The read terminates 3 residues ahead of where the CDR3 ends, so the germline J gene completes it. This chain links TRBV19 with TRBJ1-1; D is uncertain. CDR3 length: 14 residues. Germline-derived CDR1 and CDR2 are LNHDA and SQIVND (reference sequence). Trimming shortened V by 7 bases and J by 1 base, and 13 bases separated the two germline ends. The CDR3 spells CASTYRNTNTEAFF. The covered CDR3 bases are TGTGCCAGTACCTATAGAAATACGAACACTGAA.

To note about this clone: Read coverage stops 3 residues before the CDR3 terminus; the germline J gene supplies the remainder. The rearrangement uses TRBV19 and TRBJ1-2; D gene uncertain. Germline CDR1 is LNHDA and CDR2 is SQIVND (reference sequence). The CDR3 runs to 12 residues. V lost 5 bases to trimming and J lost 6 bases, with 10 bases between them. CDR3 DNA (partial): TGTGCCAGTAGTGCCCTGAGCGATGGC. It specifies CASSALSDG. The full CDR3 protein is CASSALSDGYTF.

Turning to this clone: Coverage ceases 3 residues before the CDR3 finishes, and the germline J gene fills in the end. V usage is TRBV10-1 and J usage is TRBJ2-3; unclear D gene. The CDR3 sequence is 12 residues long. Germline values: CDR1 WNHNN, CDR2 SYGVQD (reference sequence). Between the trimmed V and J ends, which lost 5 bases and 0 bases, there was a span of 3 bases. The part of the CDR3 DNA that was read is TGCGCCAGCAGTCCGAGCACAGATACG. It is translated as CASSPSTDT. The full CDR3 sequence reads CASSPSTDTQYF.

Of note for this clone: The CDR3 end falls 3 residues outside the read, so it is completed with the germline J gene. The V call is TRBV7-9, the J call TRBJ2-1, with D possibly being TRBD1 (5 bases). The CDR3 sequence is 12 residues long. CDR1 and CDR2 (germline): SEHNR, FQNEAQ (reference sequence). With 5 bases removed from V and 7 bases from J, the gap between germline ends came to 9 bases. The covered CDR3 bases are TGTGCCAGCAGCAATTACAGGAATGAG. It specifies CASSNYRNE. The complete CDR3 sequence is CASSNYRNEQFF.

A remark on this clone: The CDR3 end falls 3 residues outside the read, so it is completed with the germline J gene. The chain joins TRBV2 to TRBJ1-1; weak D call: TRBD1 (5 bases). V dropped 6 bases and J dropped 3 bases, with 14 bases sitting between them. The CDR3 has 14 amino acids. Germline values: CDR1 SNHLY, CDR2 FYNNEI. The CDR3 bases that were read are TGTGCCAGCAGGTCTACCGGAGGGGACACTGAA. Protein product: CASRSTGGDTE. The complete CDR3 protein is CASRSTGGDTEAFF.

A word on this clone: The sequence runs out 3 residues before the end of the CDR3; the remainder is reconstructed from the germline J gene. The chain joins TRBV20-1 to TRBJ2-7; 10 bases are a match to TRBD2. Germline-derived CDR1 and CDR2 are DFQATT and SNEGSKA (reference sequence). The CDR3 length is 14 residues. J gave up 6 bases and V 0 bases, and 5 bases lay outside the gene matches. The sequenced CDR3 bases are TGCAGTGCTAGAGATGTACTAGCGGGGAGCGAG. Translating it yields CSARDVLAGSE. The full CDR3 protein reads CSARDVLAGSEQYF.

Notes on this clone: The read stops 3 residues short of the end of the CDR3; the missing end is completed from the germline J gene. This chain uses TRBV19 with TRBJ2-6; 13 bases fit TRBD2. Unmatched junction bases numbered 4, after V lost 8 bases and J lost 0 bases. The CDR3 runs to 17 residues. CDR1 and CDR2 from the germline V gene are LNHDA and SQIVND (reference sequence). The CDR3 loop is CASSLAGGDSGANVLTF. Incomplete CDR3 DNA: TGTGCCAGTTCACTAGCGGGGGGGGACTCTGGGGCCAACGTC.

The CDR3 spells CASSLLGAAGELFF. The covered CDR3 bases are TGTGCCAGCAGCTTATTAGGGGCGGCCGGGGAG. J is TRBJ2-2 and V is TRBV7-8; D perhaps matches TRBD1 (5 bases). Sequencing ends 3 residues short of the CDR3 end; the germline J gene provides the rest. In germline, CDR1 is SGHVS, CDR2 FQNEAQ. The ends were cut back, 2 bases at V and 6 bases at J, with 10 bases in the middle. The CDR3 spans 14 residues.

As to this clone: The sequenced fragment ends 3 residues before the CDR3 boundary, so the rest is inferred from the germline J gene. V and J are TRBV6-2 or TRBV6-3 and TRBJ1-2; 7 nucleotides agree with TRBD1. This CDR3 has 13 amino acids. V lost 2 bases, J lost 4 bases, and 1 base stayed unmatched. Germline V gene data show CDR1 as MNHEY and CDR2 as SVGEGT. This chain's CDR3 is CASSYGQVYGYTF. The CDR3 DNA, read in part, is TGTGCCAGCAGTTACGGACAGGTCTATGGC.

Notes on this clone: Sequencing ends 3 residues short of the CDR3 end; the germline J gene provides the rest. The chain carries TRBV19 and TRBJ2-6; 12 bases match TRBD2. CDR1 and CDR2 from the germline V gene are LNHDA and SQIVND (reference sequence). The V gene end was trimmed by 0 bases and the J gene end by 4 bases; junction bases not matched to a gene: 7. This CDR3 contains 19 residues. CDR3: CASSIETSGGIPGANVLTF. CDR3 bases read: TGTGCCAGTAGTATAGAGACTAGCGGGGGAATCCCCGGGGCCAACGTC.

The CDR3 sequence: CSAREVGYEQYF. CDR3 bases read: TGCAGTGCTAGAGAGGTCGGCTACGAG. The chain combines TRBV20-1 with TRBJ2-7; no definite D call. The CDR3 goes on 3 residues after the read ends, and that part is filled in from the germline J gene. The V and J ends lost 0 bases and 3 bases respectively, with 6 bases between them. The germline V gene encodes CDR1 DFQATT and CDR2 SNEGSKA (reference sequence). The CDR3 length is 12 residues.

In the case of this clone: The CDR3 is cut off 3 residues early in the read; its end comes from the germline J gene. V and J are TRBV12-3 or TRBV12-4 and TRBJ2-4; tentatively, D is TRBD1 (6 bases). The CDR3 runs to 12 residues. CDR3 amino acids: CASSFGAGDQYF. The sequenced part of the CDR3 DNA is TGTGCCAGCAGTTTTGGGGCAGGGGAT.

To note about this clone: An end of the junction does not agree with germline; a read error may underlie this. The DNA ends 3 residues before the CDR3 does, and the rest of the CDR3 is filled in from the germline J gene. The V call is TRBV7-9, the J call TRBJ1-1; 7 bases line up with TRBD1. The germline V gene encodes CDR1 SEHNR and CDR2 FQNEAQ (reference sequence). This CDR3 is built from 14 residues. The DNA read from the CDR3 is TGTGCCGGCAGCCTAAGGGACAGTGACACTGAA. This codes for CAGSLRDSDTE. The whole CDR3 is CAGSLRDSDTEAFF.

As for this clone: Read coverage stops 3 residues before the CDR3 terminus; the germline J gene supplies the remainder. This chain joins TRBV18 and TRBJ2-7; 9 positions agree with TRBD1. Germline trimming cut 2 bases from V and 4 bases from J; bases unmatched to any gene: 6. The CDR3 contains 15 residues. Germline V CDR1 and CDR2: KGHSH, LQKENI. The part of the CDR3 DNA that was read is TGTGCCAGCTCACCAGGGGGACAGGGCATGTACGAG. Translation: CASSPGGQGMYE. In full, the CDR3 reads CASSPGGQGMYEQYF.

On this clone itself: Read sequence stops 3 residues before the CDR3 end, and the germline J gene provides the missing end. The J gene is TRBJ1-1, the V gene TRBV6-2 or TRBV6-3, with D possibly TRBD1 on 5 matching bases. The germline V gene encodes CDR1 MNHEY and CDR2 SVGEGT. This CDR3 comprises 11 residues. Trimming took off 7 bases at V and 5 bases at J, with 8 bases between the two ends. The sequenced CDR3 bases are TGTGCCAGCACCAAGGGGACTGAA. It codes for CASTKGTE. The full CDR3 sequence reads CASTKGTEAFF.

Note on this clone: The CDR3 goes on 3 residues after the read ends, and that part is filled in from the germline J gene. V and J are TRBV19 and TRBJ2-5; 10 nucleotides agree with TRBD2. V was clipped by 5 bases and J by 4 bases; unmatched bases: 13. From germline, CDR1 is LNHDA and CDR2 SQIVND (reference sequence). The CDR3 is 17 residues long. The sequenced CDR3 bases are TGTGCCAGTAGTCCCGGAATATTGACTAGCGGGCTAGAGACC. Translation gives CASSPGILTSGLET. The entire CDR3 protein reads CASSPGILTSGLETQYF.

Worth noting for this clone: The missing CDR3 end, 3 residues past where the read stops, is filled in from the germline J gene. The J gene is TRBJ2-7, the V gene TRBV7-9; 10 nucleotides match TRBD1. V shed 1 base and J 4 bases; nucleotides not matched to a gene: 1. CDR1 is SEHNR and CDR2 is FQNEAQ in the germline V gene (reference sequence). CDR3 size: 14 residues. CDR3 DNA, as far as it was read: TGTGCCAGCAGCTTAGGACAGGGGGCGTACGAG. Translated: CASSLGQGAYE. The complete CDR3 protein is CASSLGQGAYEQYF.

A remark on this clone: Read coverage stops 3 residues before the CDR3 terminus; the germline J gene supplies the remainder. V and J are TRBV20-1 and TRBJ2-5; D call uncertain. Trimming stripped 4 bases from V and 4 bases from J, with 16 bases between. The CDR3 has 14 residues. From germline, CDR1 is DFQATT and CDR2 SNEGSKA (reference sequence). Incomplete CDR3 DNA: TGCAGTGCTAATCCCCTCCTGGCCCGAGAGACC. Residues: CSANPLLARET. The full CDR3 is CSANPLLARETQYF.

Concerning this clone: The CDR3 end is not reached by the read, which stops 3 residues before it; the germline J gene fills it in. The chain links TRBV7-2 to TRBJ2-7, with D perhaps TRBD2 (6 bases). The V end was cut by 5 bases, the J end by 6 bases, with 14 bases between. There are 13 residues in the CDR3. From germline, CDR1 is SGHTA and CDR2 FQGNSA. CDR3 loop: CASSLELASEQYF. CDR3 bases read: TGTGCCAGCAGCCTAGAGCTAGCGAGCGAG.